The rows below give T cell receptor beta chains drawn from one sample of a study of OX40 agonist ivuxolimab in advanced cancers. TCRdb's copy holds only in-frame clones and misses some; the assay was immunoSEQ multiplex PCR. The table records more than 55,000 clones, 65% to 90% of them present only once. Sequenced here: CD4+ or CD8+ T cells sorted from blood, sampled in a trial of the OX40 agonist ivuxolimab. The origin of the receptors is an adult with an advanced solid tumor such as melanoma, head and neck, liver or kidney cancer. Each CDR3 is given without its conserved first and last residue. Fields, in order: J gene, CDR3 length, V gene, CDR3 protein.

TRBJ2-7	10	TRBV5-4	ASSLVSGEQY
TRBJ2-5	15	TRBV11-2	ASSLAGLAGNQETQY
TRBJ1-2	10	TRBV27	ASSIRSAGYT
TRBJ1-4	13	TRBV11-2	ASSTSGTGREKLF
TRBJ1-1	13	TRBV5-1	ASSLDGQGNTEAF
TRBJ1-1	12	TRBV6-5	ASRGDVRYTEAF
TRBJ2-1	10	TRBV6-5	ASSRFRGRQF
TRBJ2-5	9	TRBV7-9	ASSLKETQY
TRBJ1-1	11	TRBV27	ASSLVQGTEAF
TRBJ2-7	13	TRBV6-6	ASSPRGGPIYEQY
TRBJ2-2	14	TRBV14	ASSISGGVGTGELF
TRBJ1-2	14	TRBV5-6	ASSLAGQGRLRPLT
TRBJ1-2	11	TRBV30	AWSKGANYGYT
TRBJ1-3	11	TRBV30	AWSEGVGNTIY
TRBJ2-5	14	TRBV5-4	ASSPGREGRRETQY
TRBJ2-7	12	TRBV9	ASTFPPDRGEQY
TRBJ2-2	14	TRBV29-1	SVRPGWGSNTGELF
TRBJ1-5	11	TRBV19	ASSIRENQPQH
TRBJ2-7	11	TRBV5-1	ATWGTGVYEQY
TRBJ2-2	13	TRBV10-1	ASSESHQGAGELF
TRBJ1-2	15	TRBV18	ASSPSSGGPNDYGYT
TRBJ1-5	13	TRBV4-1	ASSQDDRGGQPQH
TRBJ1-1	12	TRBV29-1	SVKLGQGNTEAF
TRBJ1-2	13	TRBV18	ASSPTGQGSSGYT
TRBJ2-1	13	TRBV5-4	ASSRTSPDHNEQF
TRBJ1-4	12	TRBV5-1	ASSPAGAEEKLF
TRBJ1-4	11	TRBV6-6	ASTDRINEKLF
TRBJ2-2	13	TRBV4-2	ASSQVRQNTGELF
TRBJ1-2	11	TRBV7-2	ASSLDRDYGYT
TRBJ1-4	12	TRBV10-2	ASSELDRNEKLF
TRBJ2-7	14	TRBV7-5	VRSLARGSHTYEQY
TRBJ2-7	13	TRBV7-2	ASSLMAGGPNEQY
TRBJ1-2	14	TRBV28	ASTAPLGQGKGGYT
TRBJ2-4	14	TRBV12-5	ASGSGQLGAKNIQY
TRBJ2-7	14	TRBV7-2	ASSGTSGRAHNEQY
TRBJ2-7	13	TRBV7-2	ASSPGTGGTYEQY
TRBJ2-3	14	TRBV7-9	ASSLPQTSGSLGQY
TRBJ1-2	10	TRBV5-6	ASSLRTYGYT
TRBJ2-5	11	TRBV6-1	ASTRGSEETQY
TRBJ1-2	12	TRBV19	ATASTGGFYGYT
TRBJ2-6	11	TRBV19	SSGAGGANVLT
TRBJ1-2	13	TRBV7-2	ASSPKGQGNYGYT
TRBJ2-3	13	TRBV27	ASSYDRLTTDTQY
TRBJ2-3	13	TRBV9	ASSVLAGGTDTQY
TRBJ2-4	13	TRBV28	ASSHPGQGTNIQY
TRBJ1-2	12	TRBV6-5	ATLGLGRVRGYT
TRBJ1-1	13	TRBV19	ASSRAWDMDTEAF
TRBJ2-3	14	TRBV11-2	ASSLGSGGRTDTQY
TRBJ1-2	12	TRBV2	ASSEGGQGIGYT